This note documents a single T cell receptor beta chain sequence. V was shortened by 4 bases and J by 7 bases, with 22 bases between the two germline ends. The CDR3 is made up of 16 amino acids. From germline, CDR1 is ENHRY and CDR2 SYGVKD. The sample belongs to a study of blood T cell repertoires in COVID-19. Whole-study context: Donors in the United States, Italy and Spain gave samples during acute or convalescent COVID-19. The cDNA or gDNA used as material had been derived from T cells, B-cell-depleted T cells, or PBMCs.

In the original analysis: Reference gene primer amplification gave nucleated cell count estimates. Profiling relied on immunoSEQ multiplex PCR, and the TCRdb table lists in-frame clones only, not all of them. V and J calls and clone size are as listed in that table; D and trimming were resolved from the DNA. The sample holds some 140,000 clones, 75% to 80% seen once. This rearrangement joins TRBV10-3 to TRBJ1-1; D not certain. This sequence was found in an elderly man with acute or convalescent COVID-19. The material sequenced was peripheral blood. The CDR3 spells CAISGRLAPGMGEAFF. Written as DNA, the CDR3 is TGTGCCATCAGTGGGCGATTAGCCCCGGGGATGGGTGAAGCTTTCTTT.